The rows below give T cell receptor beta chains drawn from one sample of a study of T cell repertoires in cytomegalovirus infection. A single record per CDR3 protein comes from TCRdb applying MiXCR to the reads. In the table there are roughly 280,000 distinct CDR3 sequences, approximately 9.2% of which are singletons. Sequenced: PBMCs. These receptor sequences come from a human donor in good health (CMV status not recorded). Some clones in this sample may be carry-over from other donors' samples. CDR3s include the opening cysteine and the closing phenylalanine or tryptophan. Each record gives: CDR3 protein, CDR3 DNA, V gene, clone size, D gene, J gene, CDR3 length. D genes are given only for firm matches. Only part of the rows carry a size: once, few, many, or a class if the clone is expanded.

CASTLGTSGYEQYF,TGTGCCAGCACCCTAGGGACTAGCGGTTACGAGCAGTACTTC,TRBV7-2,few,TRBD2,TRBJ2-7,14
CAGSLRAGTGAGELFF,TGTGCCGGCAGCTTAAGGGCCGGGACAGGGGCCGGGGAGCTGTTTTTT,TRBV7-2,.,TRBD1,TRBJ2-2,16
CASSLAPMGHRSGSYGYTF,TGTGCCAGCAGCTTAGCGCCGATGGGACACCGAAGTGGGTCCTATGGCTACACCTTC,TRBV7-2,many,.,TRBJ1-2,19
CASSPLGTTRSGGTQYF,TGTGCCAGCTCACCACTGGGGACTACGCGATCGGGAGGGACGCAGTATTTT,TRBV18,.,TRBD2,TRBJ2-3,17
CASSHTGTSTYEQYF,TGTGCCAGCAGCCACACCGGGACTTCCACCTACGAGCAGTACTTC,TRBV7-2,many,.,TRBJ2-7,15
CASSSPSWGRGTGELFF,TGTGCCAGCAGCTCCCCATCGTGGGGCAGGGGGACCGGGGAGCTGTTTTTT,TRBV5-4,many,TRBD1,TRBJ2-2,17
CAWGAATIASNQPQHF,TGTGCATGGGGGGCAGCGACTATCGCTAGCAATCAGCCCCAGCATTTT,TRBV30,few,.,TRBJ1-5,16
CASSLGGVWGETQYF,TGTGCCAGCAGTTTAGGCGGGGTCTGGGGGGAGACCCAGTACTTC,TRBV12-3/TRBV12-4,many,.,TRBJ2-5,15
CASSLFRGHEQYF,TGTGCCAGCAGTTTGTTCAGGGGCCACGAGCAGTACTTC,TRBV28,.,.,TRBJ2-7,13
CSGGGTDTQYF,TGCAGCGGGGGGGGAACAGATACGCAGTATTTT,TRBV29-1,.,TRBD2,TRBJ2-3,11
CASSLRDTYNQPQHF,TGTGCCAGCAGCCTGCGGGACACCTACAATCAGCCCCAGCATTTT,TRBV7-2,many,.,TRBJ1-5,15
CASSLGEVNNQPQHF,TGTGCCAGCTCCTTGGGGGAGGTAAACAATCAGCCCCAGCATTTT,TRBV7-8,many,.,TRBJ1-5,15
CASSFWGDTYNEQFF,TGTGCCAGCAGCTTCTGGGGGGACACCTACAATGAGCAGTTCTTC,TRBV11-3,many,.,TRBJ2-1,15
CASSLVAGGADTQYF,TGTGCCAGCAGCTTAGTAGCGGGGGGTGCAGATACGCAGTATTTT,TRBV7-8,many,TRBD2,TRBJ2-3,15
CASSFQGGSGANVLTF,TGTGCCAGCAGCTTCCAAGGCGGCTCTGGGGCCAACGTCCTGACTTTC,TRBV7-2,many,.,TRBJ2-6,16
CSVDLGREQFF,TGCAGCGTTGATCTCGGCCGTGAGCAGTTCTTC,TRBV29-1,.,.,TRBJ2-1,11
CASSLRTYEQYF,TGTGCCAGCAGCTTAAGGACCTACGAGCAGTACTTC,TRBV11-2,many,.,TRBJ2-7,12
CASSRGENSGSFLDTQYF,TGTGCCAGCAGCCGCGGGGAGAATAGCGGGAGCTTCTTAGATACGCAGTATTTT,TRBV7-2,many,TRBD2,TRBJ2-3,18
CASSYGLAGVNEQFF,TGTGCCAGCAGTTACGGACTAGCGGGGGTCAATGAGCAGTTCTTC,TRBV6-2/TRBV6-3,many,TRBD2,TRBJ2-1,15
CASSPDRVSYEQYF,TGTGCCAGCAGTCCCGATAGGGTCTCCTACGAGCAGTACTTC,TRBV12-3/TRBV12-4,few,.,TRBJ2-7,14
CASRPTLGTGELFF,TGTGCCAGCAGACCCACCCTAGGAACCGGGGAGCTGTTTTTT,TRBV7-2,many,.,TRBJ2-2,14